These T cell receptor beta chains were read from a single sample in a study of neurological immune-mediated disorders. MiXCR, applied by TCRdb to the 5' RACE reads, yields one record per CDR3 protein. The sample consists of roughly 57,000 distinct CDR3 sequences, approximately 25% of them appearing once. The specimen sequenced was PBMCs. These receptor sequences come from a man between 60 and 75 years old with HTLV-1-associated myelopathy (HAM/TSP). Both conserved end residues are part of each CDR3. The order of the fields is V gene, D gene, clone size, J gene, CDR3 protein, CDR3 DNA. The D gene is left open where the match is weak. Only part of the rows carry a size: once, few, many, or a class if the clone is expanded.

v_call: TRBV15
d_call: -
clone_size: -
j_call: TRBJ2-1
cdr3_aa: CATSREQGHEQFF
cdr3_nt: TGTGCCACCAGCAGAGAACAGGGACATGAGCAGTTCTTC

v_call: TRBV7-3
d_call: -
clone_size: many
j_call: TRBJ2-2
cdr3_aa: CASSLTRSGNTGELFF
cdr3_nt: TGTGCCAGCAGCTTAACCCGTTCTGGGAACACCGGGGAGCTGTTTTTT

v_call: TRBV20-1
d_call: -
clone_size: many
j_call: TRBJ1-2
cdr3_aa: CSALLAGMDGYTF
cdr3_nt: TGCAGTGCTCTCCTAGCGGGAATGGATGGCTACACCTTC

v_call: TRBV7-7
d_call: -
clone_size: many
j_call: TRBJ2-1
cdr3_aa: CASSPGTLGNEQFF
cdr3_nt: TGTGCTAGCAGCCCAGGGACGTTGGGGAATGAGCAGTTCTTC

v_call: TRBV3-1
d_call: -
clone_size: many
j_call: TRBJ2-6
cdr3_aa: CASSQDARGGSGANVLTF
cdr3_nt: TGTGCCAGCAGCCAAGATGCCAGGGGAGGATCTGGGGCCAACGTCCTGACTTTC

v_call: TRBV4-2
d_call: -
clone_size: many
j_call: TRBJ2-1
cdr3_aa: CASSLFEDLGGPNEQFF
cdr3_nt: TGTGCCAGCAGCCTTTTCGAGGACTTGGGCGGGCCCAATGAGCAGTTCTTC

v_call: TRBV5-1
d_call: -
clone_size: many
j_call: TRBJ1-3
cdr3_aa: CASSLTAALSGNTIYF
cdr3_nt: TGCGCCAGCAGCTTGACAGCGGCCCTTAGCGGAAACACCATATATTTT

v_call: TRBV15
d_call: -
clone_size: many
j_call: TRBJ2-7
cdr3_aa: CATSQGPAYEQYF
cdr3_nt: TGTGCCACCAGCCAGGGTCCGGCCTACGAGCAGTACTTC

v_call: TRBV5-1
d_call: -
clone_size: many
j_call: TRBJ2-7
cdr3_aa: CASSRVAPPSDEQYF
cdr3_nt: TGCGCCAGCAGCCGGGTTGCGCCCCCATCGGACGAGCAGTACTTC

v_call: TRBV6-5
d_call: -
clone_size: many
j_call: TRBJ2-6
cdr3_aa: CASSSRAAGANVLTF
cdr3_nt: TGTGCCAGCAGTTCCAGGGCGGCTGGGGCCAACGTCCTGACTTTC

v_call: TRBV5-5
d_call: -
clone_size: many
j_call: TRBJ1-1
cdr3_aa: CASSTITGIGTEAFF
cdr3_nt: TGTGCCAGCAGCACAATTACAGGGATAGGCACTGAAGCTTTCTTT

v_call: TRBV10-3
d_call: -
clone_size: many
j_call: TRBJ2-7
cdr3_aa: CAIGRNYEQYF
cdr3_nt: TGTGCCATCGGGAGGAATTACGAGCAGTACTTC

v_call: TRBV20-1
d_call: -
clone_size: many
j_call: TRBJ2-1
cdr3_aa: CSASGLRGYNEQFF
cdr3_nt: TGCAGTGCTTCCGGACTGCGCGGCTACAATGAGCAGTTCTTC

v_call: TRBV10-3
d_call: -
clone_size: many
j_call: TRBJ1-2
cdr3_aa: CAISESSNYGYTF
cdr3_nt: TGTGCCATCAGTGAGTCCAGTAACTATGGCTACACCTTC

v_call: TRBV20-1
d_call: TRBD2
clone_size: many
j_call: TRBJ2-7
cdr3_aa: CSASGRVGRSIYEQYF
cdr3_nt: TGCAGTGCTAGTGGAAGGGTCGGGAGGTCTATCTACGAGCAGTACTTC

v_call: TRBV29-1
d_call: -
clone_size: many
j_call: TRBJ2-3
cdr3_aa: CSVEAYTTDTQYF
cdr3_nt: TGCAGCGTTGAAGCCTACACAACAGATACGCAGTATTTT

v_call: TRBV3-1
d_call: -
clone_size: few
j_call: TRBJ2-7
cdr3_aa: CASSHANEQYF
cdr3_nt: TGTGCCAGCAGCCACGCGAACGAGCAGTACTTC

v_call: TRBV7-2
d_call: TRBD1
clone_size: many
j_call: TRBJ2-1
cdr3_aa: CASRRGTGRYNEQFF
cdr3_nt: TGTGCCAGCAGACGCGGGACAGGCCGGTACAATGAGCAGTTCTTC

v_call: TRBV5-5
d_call: -
clone_size: many
j_call: TRBJ2-3
cdr3_aa: CASSRRRREGQVDTQYF
cdr3_nt: TGTGCCAGCAGCCGCCGCCGTCGGGAAGGGCAAGTAGATACGCAGTATTTT

v_call: TRBV19
d_call: TRBD1
clone_size: -
j_call: TRBJ1-1
cdr3_aa: CATRQGANTEAFF
cdr3_nt: TGTGCCACCCGACAGGGGGCTAACACTGAAGCTTTCTTT

v_call: TRBV9
d_call: TRBD2
clone_size: -
j_call: TRBJ2-7
cdr3_aa: CASSVLAGGGYEQYF
cdr3_nt: TGTGCCAGCAGCGTACTAGCGGGAGGGGGATACGAGCAGTACTTC

v_call: TRBV7-9
d_call: -
clone_size: many
j_call: TRBJ1-2
cdr3_aa: CASSLSAGAGQYGYTF
cdr3_nt: TGTGCCAGCAGCTTATCTGCAGGGGCAGGACAATATGGCTACACCTTC

v_call: TRBV5-6
d_call: -
clone_size: many
j_call: TRBJ1-1
cdr3_aa: CASSYAGAFEAFF
cdr3_nt: TGTGCCAGCAGCTATGCAGGGGCCTTCGAAGCTTTCTTT

v_call: TRBV5-1
d_call: -
clone_size: once
j_call: TRBJ2-1
cdr3_aa: CASSPDLPGVQFF
cdr3_nt: TGCGCCAGCAGCCCCGATTTACCAGGCGTGCAGTTCTTC

v_call: TRBV5-5
d_call: -
clone_size: -
j_call: TRBJ2-1
cdr3_aa: CASSFQATVRNEQFF
cdr3_nt: TGTGCCAGCAGCTTTCAGGCAACGGTCCGTAATGAGCAGTTCTTC

v_call: TRBV12-2
d_call: -
clone_size: -
j_call: TRBJ2-6
cdr3_aa: CASRLAPSEISPGANVLTF
cdr3_nt: TGTGCAAGTCGCTTAGCCCCTAGCGAGATATCCCCTGGGGCCAACGTCCTGACTTTC

v_call: TRBV29-1
d_call: -
clone_size: -
j_call: TRBJ1-1
cdr3_aa: CSVDHRNTEAFF
cdr3_nt: TGCAGCGTTGATCACAGGAACACTGAAGCTTTCTTT

v_call: TRBV9
d_call: TRBD1
clone_size: many
j_call: TRBJ1-2
cdr3_aa: CASSVAGGFGYTF
cdr3_nt: TGTGCCAGCAGCGTAGCAGGGGGCTTTGGCTACACCTTC

v_call: TRBV5-1
d_call: TRBD1
clone_size: -
j_call: TRBJ1-2
cdr3_aa: CASTMGQNYGYTF
cdr3_nt: TGCGCCAGTACGATGGGACAGAACTATGGCTACACCTTC

v_call: TRBV2
d_call: -
clone_size: many
j_call: TRBJ2-7
cdr3_aa: CASILSAESSYEQYF
cdr3_nt: TGTGCCAGCATCCTGAGCGCCGAGAGCTCCTACGAGCAGTACTTC

v_call: TRBV3-1
d_call: -
clone_size: many
j_call: TRBJ2-1
cdr3_aa: CASSPRGGVGEQFF
cdr3_nt: TGTGCCAGCAGCCCGAGGGGGGGAGTCGGGGAGCAGTTCTTC

v_call: TRBV27
d_call: -
clone_size: many
j_call: TRBJ1-1
cdr3_aa: CASSRDSPNTEAFF
cdr3_nt: TGTGCCAGCAGTCGGGACTCTCCGAACACTGAAGCTTTCTTT

v_call: TRBV30
d_call: TRBD2
clone_size: -
j_call: TRBJ2-5
cdr3_aa: CAWSAMTSGRGETQYF
cdr3_nt: TGTGCCTGGAGTGCTATGACTAGCGGGAGGGGGGAGACCCAGTACTTC

v_call: TRBV20-1
d_call: -
clone_size: many
j_call: TRBJ2-7
cdr3_aa: CSARDGTGLGEQYF
cdr3_nt: TGCAGTGCTAGAGATGGAACAGGGCTGGGCGAGCAGTACTTC

v_call: TRBV21-1
d_call: -
clone_size: many
j_call: TRBJ1-2
cdr3_aa: CASSISGLRTVSILGTNYGYTF
cdr3_nt: TGTGCCAGCAGCATTTCGGGATTGCGGACAGTTTCCATCTTGGGAACTAACTATGGCTACACCTTC

v_call: TRBV5-1
d_call: -
clone_size: -
j_call: TRBJ2-7
cdr3_aa: CASSPQGTYEQYF
cdr3_nt: TGCGCCAGCAGTCCGCAGGGCACCTACGAGCAGTACTTC

v_call: TRBV18
d_call: -
clone_size: -
j_call: TRBJ2-2
cdr3_aa: CASSPDRENTGELFF
cdr3_nt: TGTGCCAGCTCACCTGATCGGGAAAACACCGGGGAGCTGTTTTTT

v_call: TRBV12-3/TRBV12-4
d_call: TRBD1
clone_size: many
j_call: TRBJ1-2
cdr3_aa: CASSSSPGTGRGYTF
cdr3_nt: TGTGCCAGCAGTTCAAGCCCTGGGACAGGGAGAGGCTACACCTTC

v_call: TRBV2
d_call: TRBD1
clone_size: -
j_call: TRBJ2-5
cdr3_aa: CASQDRGQGTQYF
cdr3_nt: TGTGCCAGCCAGGACAGGGGGCAAGGGACCCAGTACTTC